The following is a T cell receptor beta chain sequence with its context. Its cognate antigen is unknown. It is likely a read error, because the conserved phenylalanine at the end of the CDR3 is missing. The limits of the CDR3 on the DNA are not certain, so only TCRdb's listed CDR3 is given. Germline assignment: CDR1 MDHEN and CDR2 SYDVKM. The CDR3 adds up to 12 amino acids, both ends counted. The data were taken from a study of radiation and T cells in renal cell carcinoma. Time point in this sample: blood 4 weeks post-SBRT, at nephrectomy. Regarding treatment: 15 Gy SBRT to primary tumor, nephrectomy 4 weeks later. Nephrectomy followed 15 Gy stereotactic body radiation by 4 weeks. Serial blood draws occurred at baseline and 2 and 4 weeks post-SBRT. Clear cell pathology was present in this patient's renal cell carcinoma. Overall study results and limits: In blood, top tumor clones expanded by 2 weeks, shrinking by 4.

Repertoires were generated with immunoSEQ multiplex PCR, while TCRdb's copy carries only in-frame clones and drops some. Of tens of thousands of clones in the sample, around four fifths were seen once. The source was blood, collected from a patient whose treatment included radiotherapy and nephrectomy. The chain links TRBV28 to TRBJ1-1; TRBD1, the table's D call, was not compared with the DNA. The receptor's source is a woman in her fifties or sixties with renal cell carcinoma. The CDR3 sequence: CASSLSQGIGSL.